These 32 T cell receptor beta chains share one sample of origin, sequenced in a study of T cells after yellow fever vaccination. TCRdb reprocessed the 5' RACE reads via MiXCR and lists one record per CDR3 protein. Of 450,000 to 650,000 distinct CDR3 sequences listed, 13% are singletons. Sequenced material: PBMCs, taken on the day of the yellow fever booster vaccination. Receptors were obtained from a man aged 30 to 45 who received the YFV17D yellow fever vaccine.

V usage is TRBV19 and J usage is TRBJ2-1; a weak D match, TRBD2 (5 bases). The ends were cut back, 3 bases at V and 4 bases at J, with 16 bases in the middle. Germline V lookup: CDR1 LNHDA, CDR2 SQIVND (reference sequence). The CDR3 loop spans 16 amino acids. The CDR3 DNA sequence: TGTGCCAGTAGTATTCTCGGCGTAGGAGGATACAATGAGCAGTTCTTC. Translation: CASSILGVGGYNEQFF.

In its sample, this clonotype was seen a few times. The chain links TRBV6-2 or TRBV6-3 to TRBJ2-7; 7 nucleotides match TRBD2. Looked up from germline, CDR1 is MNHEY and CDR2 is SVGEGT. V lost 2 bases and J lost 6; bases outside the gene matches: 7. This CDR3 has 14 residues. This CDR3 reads CASSYTGTTSEQYF. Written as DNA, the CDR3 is TGTGCCAGCAGTTACACCGGGACTACTTCCGAGCAGTACTTC.

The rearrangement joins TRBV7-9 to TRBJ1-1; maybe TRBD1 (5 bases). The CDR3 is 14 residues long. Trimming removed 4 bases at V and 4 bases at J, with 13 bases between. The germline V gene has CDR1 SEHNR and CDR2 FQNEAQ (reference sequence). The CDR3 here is CASSSQGFGTEAFF. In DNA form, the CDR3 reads TGTGCCAGCAGCTCTCAGGGTTTCGGCACTGAAGCTTTCTTT.

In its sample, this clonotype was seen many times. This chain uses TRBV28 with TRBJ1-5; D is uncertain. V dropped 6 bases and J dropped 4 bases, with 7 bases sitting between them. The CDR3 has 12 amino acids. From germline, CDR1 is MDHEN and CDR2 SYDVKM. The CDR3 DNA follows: TGTGCCAGCAGCTTACAGAATCAGCCCCAGCATTTT. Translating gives CASSLQNQPQHF.

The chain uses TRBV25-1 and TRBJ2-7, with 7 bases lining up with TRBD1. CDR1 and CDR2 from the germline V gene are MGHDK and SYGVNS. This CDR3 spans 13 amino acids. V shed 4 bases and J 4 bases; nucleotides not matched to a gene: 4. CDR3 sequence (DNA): TGTGCCAGCAGTGTGGGACAGCTGTACGAGCAGTACTTC. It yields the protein CASSVGQLYEQYF.

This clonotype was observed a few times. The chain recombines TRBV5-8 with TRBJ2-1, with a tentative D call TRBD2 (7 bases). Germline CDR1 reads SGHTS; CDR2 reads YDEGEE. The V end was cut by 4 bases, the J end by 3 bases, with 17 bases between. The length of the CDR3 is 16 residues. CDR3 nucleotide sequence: TGTGCCAGCAGCGCCCGGGTGGGAGGGGGCTACAATGAGCAGTTCTTC. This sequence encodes CASSARVGGGYNEQFF.

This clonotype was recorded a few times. The CDR3 DNA follows: TGTGCCAGCAGTTCTTGGGGGGACGAGCAGTACTTC. Translated, it gives CASSSWGDEQYF. The chain has TRBV12-3 or TRBV12-4 and TRBJ2-7; D is possibly TRBD2 (6 bases). CDR3 length equals 12 residues. The germline V and J ends were trimmed by 4 bases and 5 bases, with 9 bases remaining between them.

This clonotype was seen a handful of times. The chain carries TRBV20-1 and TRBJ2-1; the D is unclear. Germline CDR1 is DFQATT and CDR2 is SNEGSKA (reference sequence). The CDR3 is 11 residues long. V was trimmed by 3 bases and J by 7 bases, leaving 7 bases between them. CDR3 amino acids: CSARFRNEQFF. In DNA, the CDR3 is TGCAGTGCTAGGTTCCGGAATGAGCAGTTCTTC.

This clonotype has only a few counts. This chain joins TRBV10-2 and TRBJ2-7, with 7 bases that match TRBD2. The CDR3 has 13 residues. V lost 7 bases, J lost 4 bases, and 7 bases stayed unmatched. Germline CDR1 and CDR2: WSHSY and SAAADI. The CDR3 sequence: CASTSGNTYEQYF. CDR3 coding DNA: TGCGCCAGCACTAGCGGAAATACTTACGAGCAGTACTTC.

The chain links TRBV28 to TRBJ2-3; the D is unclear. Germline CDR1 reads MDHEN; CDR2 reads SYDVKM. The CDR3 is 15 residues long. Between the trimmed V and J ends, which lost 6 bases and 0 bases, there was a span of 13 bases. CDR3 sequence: CASSGAELSTDTQYF. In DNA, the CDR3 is TGTGCCAGCAGCGGTGCGGAGTTAAGCACAGATACGCAGTATTTT.

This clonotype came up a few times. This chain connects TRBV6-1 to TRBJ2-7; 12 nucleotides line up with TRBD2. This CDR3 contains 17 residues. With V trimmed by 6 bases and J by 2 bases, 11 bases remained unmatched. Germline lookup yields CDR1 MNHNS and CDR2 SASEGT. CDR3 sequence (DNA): TGTGCCAGCAGCCTAAGGGTGCTAGCGGGAGGGGCCTACGAGCAGTACTTC. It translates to CASSLRVLAGGAYEQYF.

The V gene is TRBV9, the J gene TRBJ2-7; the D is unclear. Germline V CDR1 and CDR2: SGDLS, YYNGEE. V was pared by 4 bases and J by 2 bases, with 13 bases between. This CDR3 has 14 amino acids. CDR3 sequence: CASSHQVTPYEQYF. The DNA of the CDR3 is TGTGCCAGCAGCCATCAAGTTACCCCCTACGAGCAGTACTTC.

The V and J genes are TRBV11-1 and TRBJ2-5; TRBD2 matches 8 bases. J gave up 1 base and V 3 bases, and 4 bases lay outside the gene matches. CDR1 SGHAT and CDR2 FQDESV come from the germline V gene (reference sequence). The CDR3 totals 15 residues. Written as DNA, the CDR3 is TGTGCCAGCAGCTTTGTCACTAGCGGCCAAGAGACCCAGTACTTC. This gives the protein CASSFVTSGQETQYF. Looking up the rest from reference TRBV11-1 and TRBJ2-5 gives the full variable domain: EAEVAQSPRYKITEKSQAVAFWCDPISGHATLYWYRQILGQGPELLVQFQDESVVDDSQLPKDRFSAERLKGVDSTLKIQPAELGDSAMYLCASSFVTSGQETQYFGPGTRLLVL.

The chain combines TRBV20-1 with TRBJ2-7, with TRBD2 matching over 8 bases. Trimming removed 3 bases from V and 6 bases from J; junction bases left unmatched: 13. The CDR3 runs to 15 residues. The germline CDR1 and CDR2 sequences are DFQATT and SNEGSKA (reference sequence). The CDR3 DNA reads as TGCAGTGCTAGCCTCCACGGGACTAGTTTTTCCGAGCAGTACTTC. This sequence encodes CSASLHGTSFSEQYF.

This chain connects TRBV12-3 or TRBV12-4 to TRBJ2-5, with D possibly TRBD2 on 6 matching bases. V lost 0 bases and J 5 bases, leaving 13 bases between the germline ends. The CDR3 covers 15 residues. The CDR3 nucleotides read TGTGCCAGCAGTTTAGCGGGGCAGGCGGGGGAGACCCAGTACTTC. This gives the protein CASSLAGQAGETQYF.

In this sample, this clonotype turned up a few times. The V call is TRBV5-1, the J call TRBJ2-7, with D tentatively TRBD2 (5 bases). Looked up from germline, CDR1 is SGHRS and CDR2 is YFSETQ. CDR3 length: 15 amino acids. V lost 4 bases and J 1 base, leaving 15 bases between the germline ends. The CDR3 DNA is TGCGCCAGCAGCCAGGACTCGGGTGGGTCCTACGAGCAGTACTTC. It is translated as CASSQDSGGSYEQYF.

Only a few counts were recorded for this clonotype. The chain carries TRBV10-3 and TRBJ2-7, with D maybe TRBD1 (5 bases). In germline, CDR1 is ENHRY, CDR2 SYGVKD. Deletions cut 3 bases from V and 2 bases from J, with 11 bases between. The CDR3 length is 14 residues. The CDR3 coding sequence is TGTGCCATCAGTGATTCTGCAGGGACCTACGAGCAGTACTTC. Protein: CAISDSAGTYEQYF.

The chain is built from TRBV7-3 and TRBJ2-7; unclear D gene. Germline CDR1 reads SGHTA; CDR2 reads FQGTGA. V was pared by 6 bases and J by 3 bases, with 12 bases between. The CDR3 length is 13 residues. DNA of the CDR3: TGTGCCAGCAGTCGGACCCGAAACTACGAGCAGTACTTC. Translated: CASSRTRNYEQYF. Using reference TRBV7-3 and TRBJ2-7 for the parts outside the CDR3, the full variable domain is GAGVSQTPSNKVTEKGKYVELRCDPISGHTALYWYRQSLGQGPEFLIYFQGTGAADDSGLPNDRFFAVRPEGSVSTLKIQRTERGDSAVYLCASSRTRNYEQYFGPGTRLTVT.

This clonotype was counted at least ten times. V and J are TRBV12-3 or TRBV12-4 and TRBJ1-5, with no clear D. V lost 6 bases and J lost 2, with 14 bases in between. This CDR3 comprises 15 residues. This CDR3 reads CASSPEGVGNQPQHF. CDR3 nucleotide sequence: TGTGCCAGCAGCCCGGAGGGAGTGGGCAATCAGCCCCAGCATTTT.

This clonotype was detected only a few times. CDR3 in DNA: TGCAGTGCTACCGACGGCGGAACTGGAAACACCATATATTTT. Its protein product is CSATDGGTGNTIYF. The chain carries TRBV20-1 and TRBJ1-3, with D unclear. The germline V gene encodes CDR1 DFQATT and CDR2 SNEGSKA (reference sequence). CDR3 length: 14 residues. V lost 4 bases and J lost 2, with 12 bases in between.

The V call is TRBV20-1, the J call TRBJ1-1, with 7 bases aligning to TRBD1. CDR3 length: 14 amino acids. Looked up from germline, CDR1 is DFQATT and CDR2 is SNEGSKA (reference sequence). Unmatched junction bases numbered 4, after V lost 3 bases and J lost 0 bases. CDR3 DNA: TGCAGTGCTAGTCAGGGGGGCATGAACACTGAAGCTTTCTTT. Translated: CSASQGGMNTEAFF.

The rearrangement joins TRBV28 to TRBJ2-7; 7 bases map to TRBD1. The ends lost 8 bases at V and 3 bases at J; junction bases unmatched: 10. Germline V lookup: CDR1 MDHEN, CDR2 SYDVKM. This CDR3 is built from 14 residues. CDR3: CASRADRVVYEQYF. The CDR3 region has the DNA TGTGCCAGCCGGGCCGACAGGGTGGTCTACGAGCAGTACTTC.

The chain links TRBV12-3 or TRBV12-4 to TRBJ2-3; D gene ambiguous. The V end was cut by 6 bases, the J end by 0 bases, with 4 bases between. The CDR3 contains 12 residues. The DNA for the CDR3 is TGTGCCAGCAGAACAAGCACAGATACGCAGTATTTT. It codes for CASRTSTDTQYF.

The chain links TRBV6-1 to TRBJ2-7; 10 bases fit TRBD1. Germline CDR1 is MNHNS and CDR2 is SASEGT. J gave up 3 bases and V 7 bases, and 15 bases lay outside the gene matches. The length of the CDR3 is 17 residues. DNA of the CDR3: TGTGCCAGCACCCTTCCCTACGCCGGGACAGGGGTCTACGAGCAGTACTTC. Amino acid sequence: CASTLPYAGTGVYEQYF.

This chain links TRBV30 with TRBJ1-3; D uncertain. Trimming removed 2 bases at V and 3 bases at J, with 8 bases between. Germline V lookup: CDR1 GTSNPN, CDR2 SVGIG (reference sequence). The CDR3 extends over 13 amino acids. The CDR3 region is CAWSRTDGNTIYF. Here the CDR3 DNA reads TGTGCCTGGAGTCGGACGGATGGAAACACCATATATTTT.

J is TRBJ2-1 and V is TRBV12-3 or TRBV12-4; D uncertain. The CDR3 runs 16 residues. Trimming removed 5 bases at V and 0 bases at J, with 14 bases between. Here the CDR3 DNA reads TGTGCCAGCAGTCCTCAATCCATGCGCTCCTACAATGAGCAGTTCTTC. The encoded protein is CASSPQSMRSYNEQFF.

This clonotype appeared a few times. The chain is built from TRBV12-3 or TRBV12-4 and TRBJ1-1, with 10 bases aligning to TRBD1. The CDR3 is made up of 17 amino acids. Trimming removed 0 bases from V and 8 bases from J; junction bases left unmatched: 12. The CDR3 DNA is TGTGCCAGCAGTTTAGCGCGGGACAGGGGTCTCGCGGGGGAAGCTTTCTTT. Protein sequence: CASSLARDRGLAGEAFF.

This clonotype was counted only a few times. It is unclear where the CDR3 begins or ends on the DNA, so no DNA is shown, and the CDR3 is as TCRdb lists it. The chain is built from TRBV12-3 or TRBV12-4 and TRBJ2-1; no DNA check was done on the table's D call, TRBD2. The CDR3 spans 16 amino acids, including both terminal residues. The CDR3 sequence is CASSSSGLALGNEQFF.

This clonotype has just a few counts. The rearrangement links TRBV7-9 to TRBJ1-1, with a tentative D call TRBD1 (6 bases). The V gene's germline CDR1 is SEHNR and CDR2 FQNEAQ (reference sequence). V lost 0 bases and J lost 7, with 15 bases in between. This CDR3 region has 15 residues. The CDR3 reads CASSLATRRGNEAFF. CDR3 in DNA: TGTGCCAGCAGCTTAGCAACTAGGAGGGGGAATGAAGCTTTCTTT.

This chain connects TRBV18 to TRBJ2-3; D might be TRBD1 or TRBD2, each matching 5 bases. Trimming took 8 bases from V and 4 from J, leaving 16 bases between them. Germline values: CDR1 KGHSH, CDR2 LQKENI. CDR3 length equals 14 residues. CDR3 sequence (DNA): TGTGCCAGCACCCCCAACTGGGGACCAGATACGCAGTATTTT. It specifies CASTPNWGPDTQYF.

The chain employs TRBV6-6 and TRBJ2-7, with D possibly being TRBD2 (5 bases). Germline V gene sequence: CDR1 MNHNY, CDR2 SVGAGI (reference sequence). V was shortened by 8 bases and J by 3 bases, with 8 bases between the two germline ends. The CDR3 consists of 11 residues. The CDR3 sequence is CASGGNYEQYF. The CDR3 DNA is TGTGCCAGCGGAGGAAACTACGAGCAGTACTTC.

The CDR3 sequence is CASSFSRGDEQFF. In DNA form, the CDR3 reads TGTGCCAGCAGCTTCTCCAGGGGCGATGAGCAGTTCTTC. The chain combines TRBV7-9 with TRBJ2-1; TRBD1 might be the D (6 bases). This CDR3 contains 13 residues. The V and J ends lost 3 bases and 8 bases respectively, with 11 bases between them. Germline V gives CDR1 SEHNR, CDR2 FQNEAQ (reference sequence).